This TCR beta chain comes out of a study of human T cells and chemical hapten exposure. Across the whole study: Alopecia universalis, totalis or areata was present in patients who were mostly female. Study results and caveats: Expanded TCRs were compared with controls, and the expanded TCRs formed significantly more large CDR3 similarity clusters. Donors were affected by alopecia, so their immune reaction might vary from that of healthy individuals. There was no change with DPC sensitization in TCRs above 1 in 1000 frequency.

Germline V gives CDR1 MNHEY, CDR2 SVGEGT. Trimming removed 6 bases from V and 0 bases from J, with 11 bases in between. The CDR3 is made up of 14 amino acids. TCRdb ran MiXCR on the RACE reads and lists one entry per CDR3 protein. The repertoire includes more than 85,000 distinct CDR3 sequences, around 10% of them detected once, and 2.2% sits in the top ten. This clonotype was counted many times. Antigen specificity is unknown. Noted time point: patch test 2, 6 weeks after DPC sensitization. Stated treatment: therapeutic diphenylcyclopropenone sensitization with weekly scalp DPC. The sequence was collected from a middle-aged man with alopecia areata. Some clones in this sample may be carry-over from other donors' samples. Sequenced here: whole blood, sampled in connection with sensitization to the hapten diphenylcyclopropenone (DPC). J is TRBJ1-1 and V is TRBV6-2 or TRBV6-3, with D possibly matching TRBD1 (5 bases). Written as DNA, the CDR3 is TGTGCCAGCAGCTGGGGACGGATGAACACTGAAGCTTTCTTT. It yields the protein CASSWGRMNTEAFF.